These 6 T cell receptor beta chains were sequenced from one sample in a study of blood T cell repertoires in COVID-19. This table comes from immunoSEQ multiplex PCR, and its TCRdb copy is limited to in-frame clones, with some not included. The sample lists more than 200,000 clones; approximately 91% were seen once. The specimen sequenced was peripheral blood. These receptor sequences come from a human donor in a cohort sampled during active COVID-19.

This clone was observed a handful of times. V and J are TRBV3-1 (or the pseudogene TRBV3-2) and TRBJ1-5; 10 bases are a match to TRBD1. Germline V CDR1 and CDR2: LGHDT, YNNKEL (reference sequence). There are 15 residues in the CDR3. Trimming took 2 bases from V and 6 from J; bases not matched to a gene: 4. The CDR3 loop reads CASSQMGTGAQPQHF. As DNA, the CDR3 is TGTGCCAGCAGCCAAATGGGGACAGGGGCTCAGCCCCAGCATTTT.

This chain uses TRBV18 with TRBJ1-5; 10 positions agree with TRBD1. This CDR3 region has 16 residues. The J segment lost 4 bases and the V segment lost 4 bases, leaving 7 bases of the junction unmatched. CDR1 KGHSH and CDR2 LQKENI come from the germline V gene. This CDR3 reads CASSLVGQGLNQPQHF. CDR3 in DNA: TGTGCCAGCTCACTCGTGGGACAGGGGCTAAATCAGCCCCAGCATTTT.

The rearrangement joins TRBV19 to TRBJ1-4; the D gene is possibly TRBD1 (6 bases). CDR3 length: 12 amino acids. The germline V gene encodes CDR1 LNHDA and CDR2 SQIVND (reference sequence). The ends were cut back, 4 bases at V and 8 bases at J, with 8 bases in the middle. In nucleotides, the CDR3 is TGTGCCAGTAGTAGGACAGCGGAAAAACTGTTTTTT. Translation gives CASSRTAEKLFF.

This clone came up once. The chain has TRBV10-3 and TRBJ1-2; D gene ambiguous. This CDR3 is 15 amino acids long. Trimming left V 0 bases short and J 7 bases short, with 15 bases between. Germline CDR1 ENHRY, CDR2 SYGVKD. For the CDR3, the DNA is TGTGCCATCAGTGAGTCCCCCGCGGGTTCGGGTGGCTACACCTTC. Amino acids: CAISESPAGSGGYTF.

The rearrangement links TRBV12-3 or TRBV12-4 to TRBJ2-5; no firm D call. This CDR3 has 13 residues. Trimming took 6 bases from V and 7 from J, leaving 15 bases between them. CDR3: CASSPDIVRTQYF. CDR3 DNA: TGTGCCAGCAGCCCAGACATTGTTAGGACCCAGTACTTC.

The chain couples TRBV7-2 to TRBJ1-5, with a weak D call TRBD1 (5 bases). Germline values: CDR1 SGHTA, CDR2 FQGNSA. The CDR3 contains 15 residues. Trimming left V 0 bases short and J 6 bases short, with 12 bases between. The CDR3 DNA sequence: TGTGCCAGCAGCTTAGCGCAGGGAATGGGTCAGCCCCAGCATTTT. This sequence encodes CASSLAQGMGQPQHF.